One and the same sample provided the 8 T cell receptor beta chains below, sequenced in a study of T cells in Graves' hyperthyroidism and ophthalmopathy. Researchers took RNA transcripts and amplified the TCR beta CDR3 regions from them. The TCR CDR3 first-round RT-PCR relied on the HTBI primer set. TCRdb called the multiplex PCR reads again in MiXCR, with one record for every CDR3 protein. The sample consists of about 620,000 distinct CDR3 sequences, 15% to 20% of them appearing once. Sequenced input: blood. The receptors here all came from a woman in her twenties or thirties with Graves' hyperthyroidism.

This clonotype was counted at least ten times. The chain is built from TRBV9 and TRBJ2-1, with 8 nucleotides matching TRBD2. CDR3 size: 16 residues. CDR1 and CDR2 from the germline V gene are SGDLS and YYNGEE. J was trimmed by 3 bases and V by 0 bases; bases with no gene match: 5. As DNA, the CDR3 is TGTGCCAGCAGCGTAGCTGGAACTAGCGGCTACAATGAGCAGTTCTTC. This encodes CASSVAGTSGYNEQFF.

About this clonotype itself: A read error may be the cause here, since a much bigger clone is one base away. This rearrangement joins TRBV30 to TRBJ2-7, with D tentatively TRBD2 (5 bases). The CDR3 has 13 amino acids. Trimming removed 2 bases at V and 2 bases at J, with 10 bases between. CDR1 is GTSNPN, CDR2 SVGIG, per germline (reference sequence). The CDR3 DNA is TGTGCCTGGAGTAGGGAGAGCCCCTACGAGCAGTACTTC. Residues: CAWSRESPYEQYF.

This clonotype was detected many times. The J gene is TRBJ1-1, the V gene TRBV10-3; 8 bases agree with TRBD1. Trimming removed 9 bases from V and 0 bases from J; junction bases left unmatched: 6. Germline CDR1 and CDR2: ENHRY and SYGVKD. The CDR3 consists of 14 residues. The chain's CDR3 is CAIRDRSMNTEAFF. The CDR3 coding sequence is TGTGCCATTCGGGACAGGAGCATGAACACTGAAGCTTTCTTT.

This clonotype turned up a few times. J is TRBJ1-1 and V is TRBV7-9; perhaps TRBD1 as D (6 bases). The CDR3 has 13 amino acids. Trimming stripped 5 bases from V and 6 bases from J, with 13 bases between. The V gene's germline CDR1 is SEHNR and CDR2 FQNEAQ (reference sequence). The CDR3 DNA reads TGTGCCAGCAGCACAACAGGGATACCTGAAGCTTTCTTT. Residues: CASSTTGIPEAFF. The complete variable domain, with remaining parts taken from reference TRBV7-9 and TRBJ1-1, reads DTGVSQNPRHKITKRGQNVTFRCDPISEHNRLYWYRQTLGQGPEFLTYFQNEAQLEKSRLLSDRFSAERPKGSFSTLEIQRTEQGDSAMYLCASSTTGIPEAFFGQGTRLTVV.

The V call is TRBV7-9, the J call TRBJ2-7, with D possibly TRBD2 on 5 matching bases. Trimming shortened V by 5 bases and J by 2 bases, and 13 bases separated the two germline ends. The CDR3 has 14 amino acids. The germline gives CDR1 SEHNR, CDR2 FQNEAQ (reference sequence). The CDR3, as DNA: TGTGCCAGCAGCCCGCCAGAGGAGGCCTACGAGCAGTACTTC. It codes for CASSPPEEAYEQYF.

V is TRBV28 and J is TRBJ2-5, with D tentatively TRBD2 (7 bases). V lost 1 base and J lost 4, with 16 bases in between. Germline CDR1 reads MDHEN; CDR2 reads SYDVKM. This CDR3 comprises 16 residues. CDR3 sequence: CASSLSWGAGVETQYF. In nucleotides, the CDR3 is TGTGCCAGCAGTTTATCATGGGGGGCGGGAGTAGAGACCCAGTACTTC. The variable domain in full, completed from reference TRBV28 and TRBJ2-5, reads DVKVTQSSRYLVKRTGEKVFLECVQDMDHENMFWYRQDPGLGLRLIYFSYDVKMKEKGDIPEGYSVSREKKERFSLILESASTNQTSMYLCASSLSWGAGVETQYFGPGTRLLVL.

The sample holds many counts of this clonotype. V is TRBV2 and J is TRBJ2-7; 11 bases map to TRBD2. This CDR3 contains 15 residues. After removal of 3 bases from V and 4 bases from J, the junction contained 5 bases not matched to a gene. Germline V gives CDR1 SNHLY, CDR2 FYNNEI. As DNA, the CDR3 is TGTGCCAGCAGTGAGGGACTAGCGGATTTATACGAGCAGTACTTC. It translates to CASSEGLADLYEQYF.

The sample holds many counts of this clonotype. The chain recombines TRBV7-8 with TRBJ2-5, with 9 bases matching TRBD2. The trim removed 4 bases at V and 5 bases at J, leaving 5 bases unmatched. Germline V gene sequence: CDR1 SGHVS, CDR2 FQNEAQ. CDR3 length equals 14 residues. CDR3 DNA sequence: TGTGCCAGCAGCTCCGGGACTAGCATCGAGACCCAGTACTTC. As protein: CASSSGTSIETQYF.